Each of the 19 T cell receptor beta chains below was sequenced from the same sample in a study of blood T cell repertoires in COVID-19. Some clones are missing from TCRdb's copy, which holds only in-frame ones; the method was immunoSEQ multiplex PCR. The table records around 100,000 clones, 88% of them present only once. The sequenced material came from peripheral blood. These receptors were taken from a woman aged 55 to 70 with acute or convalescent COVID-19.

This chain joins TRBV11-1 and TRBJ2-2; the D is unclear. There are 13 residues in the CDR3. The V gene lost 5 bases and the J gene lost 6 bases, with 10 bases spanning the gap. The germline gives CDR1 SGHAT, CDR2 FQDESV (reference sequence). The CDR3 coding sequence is TGTGCCAGCAGCCTCACTACTCCCGGGGAGCTGTTTTTT. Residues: CASSLTTPGELFF.

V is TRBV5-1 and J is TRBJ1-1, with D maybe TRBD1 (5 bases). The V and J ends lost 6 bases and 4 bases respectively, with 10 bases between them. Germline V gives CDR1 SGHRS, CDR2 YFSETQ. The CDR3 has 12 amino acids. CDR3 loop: CASNIGGTEAFF. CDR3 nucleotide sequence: TGCGCCAGCAATATCGGGGGCACTGAAGCTTTCTTT. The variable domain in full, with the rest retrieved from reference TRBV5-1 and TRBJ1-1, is KAGVTQTPRYLIKTRGQQVTLSCSPISGHRSVSWYQQTPGQGLQFLFEYFSETQRNKGNFPGRFSGRQFSNSRSEMNVSTLELGDSALYLCASNIGGTEAFFGQGTRLTVV.

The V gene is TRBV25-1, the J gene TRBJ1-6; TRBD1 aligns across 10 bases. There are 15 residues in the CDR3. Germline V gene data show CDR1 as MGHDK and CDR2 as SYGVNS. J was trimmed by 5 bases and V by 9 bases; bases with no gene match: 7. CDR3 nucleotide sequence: TGTGCCAGTCGGGACAGGGGATTTAATAATTCACCCCTCCACTTT. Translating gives CASRDRGFNNSPLHF.

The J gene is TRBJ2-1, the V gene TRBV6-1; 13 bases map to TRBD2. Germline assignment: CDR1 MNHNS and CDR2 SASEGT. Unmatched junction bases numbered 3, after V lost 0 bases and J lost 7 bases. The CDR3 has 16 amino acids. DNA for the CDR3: TGTGCCAGCAGTGAAGCCCGACTAGCGGGAGGTAATGAGCAGTTCTTC. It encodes CASSEARLAGGNEQFF.

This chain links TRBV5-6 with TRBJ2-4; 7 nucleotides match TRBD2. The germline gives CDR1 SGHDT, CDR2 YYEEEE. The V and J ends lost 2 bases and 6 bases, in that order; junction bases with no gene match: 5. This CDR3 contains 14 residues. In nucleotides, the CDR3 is TGTGCCAGCAGCTTAATGACTAGCAGAAACATTCAGTACTTC. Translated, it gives CASSLMTSRNIQYF.

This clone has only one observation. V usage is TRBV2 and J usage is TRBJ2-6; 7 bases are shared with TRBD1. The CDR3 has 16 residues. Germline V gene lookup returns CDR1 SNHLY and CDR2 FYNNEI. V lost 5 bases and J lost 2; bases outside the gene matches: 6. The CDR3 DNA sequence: TGTGCCAGCAGTCCAACAGGGGCGGCTGGGGCCAACGTCCTGACTTTC. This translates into CASSPTGAAGANVLTF.

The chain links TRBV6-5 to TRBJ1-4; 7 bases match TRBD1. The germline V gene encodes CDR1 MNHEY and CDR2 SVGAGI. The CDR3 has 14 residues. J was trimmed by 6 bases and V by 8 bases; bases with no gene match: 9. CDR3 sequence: CASCHRGLDEKLFF. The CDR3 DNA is TGTGCCAGCTGCCACAGGGGTTTAGATGAAAAACTGTTTTTT.

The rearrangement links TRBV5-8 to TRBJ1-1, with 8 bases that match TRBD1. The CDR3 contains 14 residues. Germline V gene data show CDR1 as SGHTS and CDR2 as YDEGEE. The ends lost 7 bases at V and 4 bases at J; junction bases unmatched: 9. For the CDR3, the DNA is TGTGCCAGCGCGAAGACAGGGGCAGGCACTGAAGCTTTCTTT. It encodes CASAKTGAGTEAFF.

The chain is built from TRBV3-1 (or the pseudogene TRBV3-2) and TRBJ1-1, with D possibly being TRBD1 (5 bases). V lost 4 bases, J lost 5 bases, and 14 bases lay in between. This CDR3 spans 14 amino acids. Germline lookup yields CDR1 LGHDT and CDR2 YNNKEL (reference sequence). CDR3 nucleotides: TGTGCCAGCAGCCTCCAGGGAGGGCGGACTGAAGCTTTCTTT. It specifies CASSLQGGRTEAFF.

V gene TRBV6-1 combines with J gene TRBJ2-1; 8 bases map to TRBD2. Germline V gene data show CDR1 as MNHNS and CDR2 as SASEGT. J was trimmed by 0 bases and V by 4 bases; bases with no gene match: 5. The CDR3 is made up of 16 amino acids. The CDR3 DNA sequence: TGTGCCAGCAGTGTCGAGCGGGAGAGCTCCTACAATGAGCAGTTCTTC. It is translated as CASSVERESSYNEQFF.

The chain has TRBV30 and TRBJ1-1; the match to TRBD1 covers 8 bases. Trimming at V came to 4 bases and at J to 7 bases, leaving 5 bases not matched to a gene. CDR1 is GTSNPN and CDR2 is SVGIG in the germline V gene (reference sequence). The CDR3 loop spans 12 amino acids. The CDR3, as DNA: TGTGCCTGGAACCCCAGGGGGCTTGAAGCTTTCTTT. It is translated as CAWNPRGLEAFF.

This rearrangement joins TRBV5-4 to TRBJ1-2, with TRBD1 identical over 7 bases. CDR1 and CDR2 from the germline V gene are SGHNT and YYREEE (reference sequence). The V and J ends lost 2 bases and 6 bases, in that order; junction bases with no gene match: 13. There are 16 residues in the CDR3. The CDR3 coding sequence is TGTGCCAGCAGCTTTCCCCCCCTTGACAGGGCTAATGGCTACACCTTC. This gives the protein CASSFPPLDRANGYTF. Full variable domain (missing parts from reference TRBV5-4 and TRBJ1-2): ETGVTQSPTHLIKTRGQQVTLRCSSQSGHNTVSWYQQALGQGPQFIFQYYREEENGRGNFPPRFSGLQFPNYSSELNVNALELDDSALYLCASSFPPLDRANGYTFGSGTRLTVV.

CDR3 amino acids: CASRPAGPEVSYNEQFF. DNA of the CDR3: TGTGCCAGCAGACCCGCAGGGCCAGAAGTCTCCTACAATGAGCAGTTCTTC. The genes are TRBV3-1 (or the pseudogene TRBV3-2) and TRBJ2-1, with D perhaps TRBD1 (5 bases). There are 17 residues in the CDR3. V was cut by 6 bases and J by 0 bases, with 18 bases left in between. Germline V gene sequence: CDR1 LGHDT, CDR2 YNNKEL (reference sequence).

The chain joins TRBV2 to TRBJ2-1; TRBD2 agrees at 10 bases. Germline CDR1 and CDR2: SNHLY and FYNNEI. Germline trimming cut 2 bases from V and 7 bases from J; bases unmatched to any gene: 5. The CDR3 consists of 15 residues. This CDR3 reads CASSEKGLADNEQFF. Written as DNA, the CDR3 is TGTGCCAGCAGTGAAAAAGGACTAGCGGATAATGAGCAGTTCTTC. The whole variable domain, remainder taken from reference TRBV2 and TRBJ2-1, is EPEVTQTPSHQVTQMGQEVILRCVPISNHLYFYWYRQILGQKVEFLVSFYNNEISEKSEIFDDQFSVERPDGSNFTLKIRSTKLEDSAMYFCASSEKGLADNEQFFGPGTRLTVL.

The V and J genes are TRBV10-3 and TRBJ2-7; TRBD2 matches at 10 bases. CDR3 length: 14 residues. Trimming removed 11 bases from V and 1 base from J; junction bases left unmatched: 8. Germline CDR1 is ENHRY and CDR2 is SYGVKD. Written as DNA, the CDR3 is TGTGCCGCCACTAGCGGGATCCTATCCTACGAGCAGTACTTC. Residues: CAATSGILSYEQYF.

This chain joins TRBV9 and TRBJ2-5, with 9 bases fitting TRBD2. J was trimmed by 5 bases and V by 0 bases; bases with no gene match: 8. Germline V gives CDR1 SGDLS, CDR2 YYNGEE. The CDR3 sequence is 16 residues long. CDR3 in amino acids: CASSVGGLAKGETQYF. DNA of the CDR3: TGTGCCAGCAGCGTAGGAGGACTAGCGAAAGGGGAGACCCAGTACTTC.

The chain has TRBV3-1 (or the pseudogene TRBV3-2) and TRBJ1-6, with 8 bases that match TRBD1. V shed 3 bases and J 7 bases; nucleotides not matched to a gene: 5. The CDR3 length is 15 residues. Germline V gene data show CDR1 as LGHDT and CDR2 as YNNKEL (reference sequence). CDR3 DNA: TGTGCCAGCAGCCAGCGGACAGGGAACAATTCACCCCTCCACTTT. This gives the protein CASSQRTGNNSPLHF.

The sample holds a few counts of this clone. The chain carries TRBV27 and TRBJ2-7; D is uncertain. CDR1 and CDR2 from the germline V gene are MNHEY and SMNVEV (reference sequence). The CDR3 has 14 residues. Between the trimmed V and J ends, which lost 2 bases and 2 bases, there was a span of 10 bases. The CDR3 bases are TGTGCCAGCAGTTTAGGGCTGGGTCCCTACGAGCAGTACTTC. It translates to CASSLGLGPYEQYF.

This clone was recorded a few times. CDR3 DNA sequence: TGTGCCAGCAGGTTAACAGGGAGCACTGAAGCTTTCTTT. It is translated as CASRLTGSTEAFF. The chain employs TRBV6-5 and TRBJ1-1; tentative D call: TRBD1 (6 bases). Between the trimmed V and J ends, which lost 6 bases and 4 bases, there was a span of 12 bases. The germline gives CDR1 MNHEY, CDR2 SVGAGI. The CDR3 consists of 13 residues.